This TCR beta chain was documented in a study of blood T cell repertoires in COVID-19. Some clones are missing from TCRdb's copy, which holds only in-frame ones; the method was immunoSEQ multiplex PCR. The data hold a few hundred thousand clones, with about nine tenths observed a single time. The V end was cut by 3 bases, the J end by 7 bases, with 18 bases between. Germline CDR1 reads LGHDT; CDR2 reads YNNKEL (reference sequence). The CDR3 covers 16 residues. The chain carries TRBV3-1 (or the pseudogene TRBV3-2) and TRBJ1-4, with D tentatively TRBD1 (6 bases). The sequence came from a man aged 40-49 years who had recovered from COVID-19. The sequenced sample was peripheral blood. CDR3 sequence: CASSQRGAGLSEKLFF. For the CDR3, the DNA is TGTGCCAGCAGCCAGCGGGGGGCAGGACTCTCTGAAAAACTGTTTTTT.